Sequencing of this TCR beta chain was carried out in a study of T cells in Graves' hyperthyroidism and ophthalmopathy. Study-wide results and caveats: Ophthalmopathy prediction by the model preceded onset by a median about 6.8 months. Among clonotypes expanded in thyroid above 0.001, most were also found in blood.

Trimming took off 0 bases at V and 1 base at J, with 9 bases between the two ends. Germline V lookup: CDR1 MNHEY, CDR2 SMNVEV (reference sequence). This CDR3 spans 15 amino acids. When ophthalmopathy did not progress within 18 months, Graves' hyperthyroidism was considered stable. Clinical symptoms, serum thyroxine and TRAb, thyroid ultrasound and orbital computed tomography were used for the diagnoses. There were TCR beta CDR3 regions amplified from RNA transcripts. The HTBI set primed first-round TCR CDR3 RT-PCR. Using its own MiXCR run on the multiplex PCR reads, TCRdb lists one record per CDR3 protein. The sample gives about 350,000 distinct CDR3 sequences, approximately 15% of which show up once; approximately 23% is in the top ten. This clonotype was recorded at least ten times. The antigen is not known.

Sequencing was done on a sample of blood. The receptor comes from a woman aged 25 to 39 with Graves' hyperthyroidism. This sequence joins TRBV27 and TRBJ1-1; D not certain. This chain's CDR3 is CASSLSYGRNTEAFF. Here the CDR3 DNA reads TGTGCCAGCAGTTTATCCTACGGGAGGAACACTGAAGCTTTCTTT.